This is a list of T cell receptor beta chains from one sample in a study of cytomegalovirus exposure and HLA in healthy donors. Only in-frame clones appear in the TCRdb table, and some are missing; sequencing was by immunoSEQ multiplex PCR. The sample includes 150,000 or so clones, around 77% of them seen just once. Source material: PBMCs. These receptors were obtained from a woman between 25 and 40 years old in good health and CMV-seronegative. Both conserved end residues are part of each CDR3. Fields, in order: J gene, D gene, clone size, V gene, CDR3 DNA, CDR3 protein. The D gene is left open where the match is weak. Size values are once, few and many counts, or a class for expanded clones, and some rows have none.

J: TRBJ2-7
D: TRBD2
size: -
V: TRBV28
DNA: TGTGCCAGCAGTTTAAAGCGACCGACTAGCGGGGCCTACGAGCAGTACTTC
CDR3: CASSLKRPTSGAYEQYF

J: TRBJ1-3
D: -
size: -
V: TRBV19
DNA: TGTGCCAGTAGCATGGACAGAACTGGAAACACCATATATTTT
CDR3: CASSMDRTGNTIYF

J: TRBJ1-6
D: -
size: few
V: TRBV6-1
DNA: TGTGCCAGCAGACAGGTTATTAATTCACCCCTCCACTTT
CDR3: CASRQVINSPLHF

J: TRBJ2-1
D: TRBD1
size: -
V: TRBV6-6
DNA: TGTGCCAGCAGTGCCGTGTACTCTAAGACAGGGTTTAAGCAGTTCTTC
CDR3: CASSAVYSKTGFKQFF

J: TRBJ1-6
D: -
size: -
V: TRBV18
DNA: TGTGCCAGCTCACCACCGGGGACATCACAAAATTCACCCCTCCACTTT
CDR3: CASSPPGTSQNSPLHF

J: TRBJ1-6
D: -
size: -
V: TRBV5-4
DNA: TGTGCCAGCAGCTTGGACAGGGCGCGTTCACCCCTCCACTTT
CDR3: CASSLDRARSPLHF

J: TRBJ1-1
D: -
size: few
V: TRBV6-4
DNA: TGTGCCAGCAGTGCTTCGACGGGGTCAGCATCTGAAGCTTTCTTT
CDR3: CASSASTGSASEAFF

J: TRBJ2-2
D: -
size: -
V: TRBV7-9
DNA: TGTGCCAGCAGCCCTCGACAGGAGACCGGGGAGCTGTTTTTT
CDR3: CASSPRQETGELFF

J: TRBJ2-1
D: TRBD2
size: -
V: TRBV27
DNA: TGTGCCAGCAGAGACATAGCGGGGGGCACCTACAATGAGCAGTTCTTC
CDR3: CASRDIAGGTYNEQFF

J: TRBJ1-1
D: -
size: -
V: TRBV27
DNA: TGTGCCAGCAGACCTCTAAACAGGGAGTTGGCCGAAGCTTTCTTT
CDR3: CASRPLNRELAEAFF

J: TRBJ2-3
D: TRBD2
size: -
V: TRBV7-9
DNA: TGTGCCAGCAGTCAATCGGGGGGATCAGATACGCAGTATTTT
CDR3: CASSQSGGSDTQYF

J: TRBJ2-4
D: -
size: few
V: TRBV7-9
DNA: TGTGCCAGCACCTCCCCCTCAATCGGTGACATTCAGTACTTC
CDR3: CASTSPSIGDIQYF

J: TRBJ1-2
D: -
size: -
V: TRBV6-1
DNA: TGTGCCAGCAAAAGCGCCGACTATGGCTACACCTTC
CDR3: CASKSADYGYTF

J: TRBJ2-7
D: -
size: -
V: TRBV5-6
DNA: TGTGCCAGCAGCTTCGACCTAGGTAGGCGAACCTACGAGCAGTACTTC
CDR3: CASSFDLGRRTYEQYF

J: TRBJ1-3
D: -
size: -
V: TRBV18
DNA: TGTGCCAGCACCCCGGAGAGGGCATCTGGAAACACCATATATTTT
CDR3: CASTPERASGNTIYF

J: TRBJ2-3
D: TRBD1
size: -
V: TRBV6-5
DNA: TGTGCCAGCAGTCGAGGGGACAGGTGGGAAGATACGCAGTATTTT
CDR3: CASSRGDRWEDTQYF

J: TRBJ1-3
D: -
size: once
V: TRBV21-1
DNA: TGTGCCAGCAGCAAAGCCCCGCGGGGTGGAAACACCATATATTTT
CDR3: CASSKAPRGGNTIYF

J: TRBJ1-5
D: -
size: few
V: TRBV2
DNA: TGTGCCAGCAGTGAAGGGCAGGCTAATCAGCCCCAGCATTTT
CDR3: CASSEGQANQPQHF

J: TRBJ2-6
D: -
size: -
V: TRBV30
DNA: TGTGCCTGGAGTGATCGGGACATCTTTTCTGGGGCCAACGTCCTGACTTTC
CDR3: CAWSDRDIFSGANVLTF

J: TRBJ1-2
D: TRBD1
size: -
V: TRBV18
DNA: TGTGCCAGCTCACCCGGGGACAGGGGATCTTCCTATGGCTACACCTTC
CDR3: CASSPGDRGSSYGYTF

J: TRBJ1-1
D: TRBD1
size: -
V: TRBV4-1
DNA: TGCGCCAGCAGCCACCCTCAAGGGGGGACAGGGGCCCTGAACACTGAAGCTTTCTTT
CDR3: CASSHPQGGTGALNTEAFF

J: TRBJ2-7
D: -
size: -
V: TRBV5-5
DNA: TGTGCCAGCAGCTTGGCGGGTAGCTCCTACGAGCAGTACTTC
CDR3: CASSLAGSSYEQYF

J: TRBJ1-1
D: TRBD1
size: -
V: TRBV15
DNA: TGTGCCACCAGCAGGAGATCCTACGGGACAGTGAACACTGAAGCTTTCTTT
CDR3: CATSRRSYGTVNTEAFF

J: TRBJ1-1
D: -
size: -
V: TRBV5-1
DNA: TGCGCCAGCATGGGGGCTGGTGAAGCTTTCTTT
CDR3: CASMGAGEAFF

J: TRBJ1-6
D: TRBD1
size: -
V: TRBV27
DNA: TGTGCCAGCAGTTTTGCGGGAGGAGGGACAGCTAATTCACCCCTCCACTTT
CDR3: CASSFAGGGTANSPLHF

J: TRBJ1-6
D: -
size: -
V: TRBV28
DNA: TGTGCCAGCGGGGACACCGCACTCCTCCACTTT
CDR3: CASGDTALLHF

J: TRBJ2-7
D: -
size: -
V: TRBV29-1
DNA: TGCAGCGTTGAAAAACAGGGTCGCGAGCAGTACTTC
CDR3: CSVEKQGREQYF

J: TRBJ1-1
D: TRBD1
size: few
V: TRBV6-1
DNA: TGTGCCAGCAGTGACGATAGGACAGGCCGAATTAACGCTGAAGCTTTCTTT
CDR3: CASSDDRTGRINAEAFF

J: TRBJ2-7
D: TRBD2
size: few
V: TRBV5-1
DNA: TGCGCCAGCAGCCCGGTTCGCGGGACTAGCGGGGGGGCAAGATACGAGCAGTACTTC
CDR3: CASSPVRGTSGGARYEQYF

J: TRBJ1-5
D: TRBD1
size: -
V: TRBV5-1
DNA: TGCGCCAGCAGCCCGGGACAGGGAGGGCCGGGACAGCCCCAGCATTTT
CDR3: CASSPGQGGPGQPQHF

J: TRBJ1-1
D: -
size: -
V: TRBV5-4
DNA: TGTGCCAGCAGCTTCGGGTCGAACACTGAAGCTTTCTTT
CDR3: CASSFGSNTEAFF

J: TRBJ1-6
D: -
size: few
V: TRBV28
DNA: TGTGCCAGCAGTTTATGGACATCCACTTATAATTCACCCCTCCACTTT
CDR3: CASSLWTSTYNSPLHF

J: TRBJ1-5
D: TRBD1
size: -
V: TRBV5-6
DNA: TGTGCCAGCAGCTTGTTGGGGACAGAGAATAATCAGCCCCAGCATTTT
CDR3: CASSLLGTENNQPQHF